This entry features one TCR beta chain sequence. This receptor's antigen is unknown. Base quality data are lacking; no much larger clone is found one base away. This specimen's time point label, per the study, means: before natalizumab initiation. Every listed patient had earlier received interferon beta, and every PML patient was female. T0 blood samples were collected before the first natalizumab infusion. Ficoll-Hypaque density gradient centrifugation was used to isolate peripheral blood mononuclear cells. This sample is part of a study of multiple sclerosis patients with progressive multifocal leukoencephalopathy (dated by TCRdb to between 2018 and 2021). Background for the entire study: Five natalizumab-treated MS patients who did not develop PML were used as controls and were sampled longitudinally. Peripheral T and B cells were examined in MS patients who went on to develop PML (4 under natalizumab, 1 after alemtuzumab) as well as in treated patients who did not. Two natalizumab-treated patients who later developed PML were followed longitudinally from before therapy through 6 and 12 months to PML onset. The goal was to find JC virus-specific or public T-cell expansions that arose at the time of PML onset.

Overall results and qualifications from the work: Less diverse TRB repertoires in most PML patients were suggested by lower normalized Shannon entropy, whereas values near 1 were observed in the natalizumab-treated controls. At the time PML developed, no common TRBV or TRBJ gene usage or preferential TRBV-TRBJ pairings were detected. Because of the small, descriptive cohort, whether findings reflect JC virus infection or general immunocompromise remained unclear. The analysis covered only peripheral blood, although cerebrospinal fluid or brain lymphocytes might be more informative for natalizumab-associated PML. TRB clones with frequency above 0.5% were observed only in PML patients, but the clones expanded at PML onset were found to be already present before and during natalizumab therapy.

TRB CDR3 regions were amplified from genomic DNA with the immunoSEQ two-step multiplex PCR at survey-level depth. Each PCR was spiked with synthetic inline TR CDR3 controls spanning all V-J pairings to estimate template counts and remove amplification bias. Reads went through processing to reduce amplification and sequencing bias, and quantification was done against synthetic TR CDR3 analogs. In the source study's methods: Raw data were processed in ImmunoSEQ Analyzer, with out-of-frame sequences and CDR3s containing stop codons removed, and gene names were assigned according to IMGT nomenclature. Repertoire diversity was summarized as normalized Shannon entropy, defined as 1 minus Pielou's evenness. TRB sequences were treated as identical only when sharing V gene, J gene and CDR3. Public PML clonotypes were CDR3s found in two or more PML-onset samples but not found earlier, in controls, or in public databases. Position-by-position CDR3 amino acid composition was analyzed in Skylign with the observed count method. What TCRdb holds here is the immuneACCESS table cut down to in-frame rearrangements. Part of the clones is not present; checked against another copy, under half of the missing clones reflect an unresolved V gene, and the others are unexplained. Clonal size and the V and J genes are those of that table, whereas D and trimming came from the DNA. Present in this sample are 25,000 to 35,000 clones, 90% to 95% of which were seen just once. The ten largest account for about 1.8% of the sample.

The TCR comes from a young man with multiple sclerosis. Material for sequencing was PBMCs.

The DNA is TGTGCCAGCAGTCACACGGGAGGACAGCCCCAGCATTTT. It translates as CASSHTGGQPQHF. The chain is made from TRBV6-6 and TRBJ1-5; the D gene assignment is ambiguous. Trimming removed 5 bases from V and 7 bases from J, leaving 12 bases between the germline ends. The CDR3 measures 13 amino acids from cysteine to phenylalanine. Only the CDR3 DNA is retained, 39 bases long and in frame from the first base. For CDR1 and CDR2, the germline V gene (reference sequence) lists MNHNY and SVGAGI.